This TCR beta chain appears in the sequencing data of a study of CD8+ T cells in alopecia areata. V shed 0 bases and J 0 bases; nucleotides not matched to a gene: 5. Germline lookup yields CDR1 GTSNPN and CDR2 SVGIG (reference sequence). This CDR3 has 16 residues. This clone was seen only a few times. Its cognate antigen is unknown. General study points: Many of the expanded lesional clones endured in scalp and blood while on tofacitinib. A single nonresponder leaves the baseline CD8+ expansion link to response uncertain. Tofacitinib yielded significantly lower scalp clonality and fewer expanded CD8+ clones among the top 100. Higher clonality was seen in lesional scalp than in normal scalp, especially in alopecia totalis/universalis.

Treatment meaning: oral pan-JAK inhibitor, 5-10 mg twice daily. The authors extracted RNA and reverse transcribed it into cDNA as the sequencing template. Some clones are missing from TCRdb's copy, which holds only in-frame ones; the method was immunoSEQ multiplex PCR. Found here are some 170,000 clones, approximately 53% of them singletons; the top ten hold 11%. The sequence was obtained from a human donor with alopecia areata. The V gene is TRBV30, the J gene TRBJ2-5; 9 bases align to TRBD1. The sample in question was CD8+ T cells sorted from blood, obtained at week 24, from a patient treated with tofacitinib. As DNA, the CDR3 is TGTGCCTGGAGTGTATGGGGGGACAGGGACCAAGAGACCCAGTACTTC. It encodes CAWSVWGDRDQETQYF. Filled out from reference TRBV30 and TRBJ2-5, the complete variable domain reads SQTIHQWPATLVQPVGSPLSLECTVEGTSNPNLYWYRQAAGRGLQLLFYSVGIGQISSEVPQNLSASRPQDRQFILSSKKLLLSDSGFYLCAWSVWGDRDQETQYFGPGTRLLVL.